The clone carrying this T cell receptor (beta chain) has a single count. Its antigen is still unknown. 60 Vbeta and 13 Jbeta primers were used in PCR. The protocol was immunoSEQ multiplex PCR, while the TCRdb copy is restricted to in-frame clones and leaves out a portion. The sample gives under 95,000 clones, 60% to 80% of which show up once; under 2.5% is in the top ten. The data belong to a study of cytomegalovirus exposure and HLA in healthy donors. Overall study findings and caveats: Sequencing likely caused a cluster of highly shared sequence variants. Altogether, 150 to 200 TCR beta chains were recorded as cytomegalovirus-associated. When a later analysis was performed, an Asian-associated ancestry cluster reportedly had fewer N-insertions than the approximately 700-donor mean. In a later analysis, 16,951 TCR beta sequences were associated with HLA alleles at 0.05 false discovery rate.

The sequence came from a boy younger than 18 in good health and CMV-seronegative. Sequences were obtained from PBMCs.

The CDR3 DNA follows: TGTGCCAGCAGCCAAGATCCAGGTCCAAGAGAGACCCAGTACTTC. Translated: CASSQDPGPRETQYF. The chain combines TRBV4-2 with TRBJ2-5; D gene uncertain. The CDR3 sequence is 15 residues long. The germline V gene encodes CDR1 LGHNA and CDR2 YNFKEQ. V was pared by 0 bases and J by 4 bases, with 12 bases between.